Listed below are T cell receptor beta chains from one sample, sequenced in a study of blood T cell repertoires in COVID-19. Using immunoSEQ multiplex PCR, the repertoire was profiled, and TCRdb retains in-frame clones only, with some absent. The profile shows roughly 360,000 clones, 75% to 90% of them singletons. Sequencing input: PBMCs or T cells enriched from blood (not recorded which). The receptors shown here come from a woman aged 45-59 years who had recovered from COVID-19. The CDR3 runs from the conserved cysteine through the conserved F or W. The D gene is left open where the match is weak. The size field is filled for only some rows; it gives once, few, many or a size class.

TRBV7-3	TRBJ2-3	TRBD2	once	CASCPIAGGEANTQYF	TGTGCCAGCTGCCCAATAGCGGGAGGAGAAGCGAATACGCAGTATTTT
TRBV11-3	TRBJ2-1	-	-	CASSFSATSSYNEQFF	TGTGCCAGCAGCTTTTCCGCTACGAGCTCCTACAATGAGCAGTTCTTC
TRBV7-3	TRBJ1-1	-	-	CASSLQFDTEAFF	TGTGCCAGCAGCTTACAGTTCGACACTGAAGCTTTCTTT
TRBV7-9	TRBJ1-1	TRBD1	few	CASSLQGALGNTEAFF	TGTGCCAGCAGCTTACAGGGGGCGCTGGGAAACACTGAAGCTTTCTTT
TRBV5-1	TRBJ2-7	-	-	CASSLGQSYEQYF	TGCGCCAGCAGCTTGGGACAGAGCTACGAGCAGTACTTC
TRBV7-8	TRBJ1-4	-	once	CASSQLQGTNEKLFF	TGTGCCAGCAGCCAATTGCAGGGAACTAATGAAAAACTGTTTTTT
TRBV11-1	TRBJ2-3	-	few	CASSFSSDTQYF	TGTGCCAGCAGCTTTAGTTCAGATACGCAGTATTTT
TRBV12-3/TRBV12-4	TRBJ1-1	-	-	CASSRGIPTEAFF	TGTGCCAGCAGCCGAGGGATTCCCACTGAAGCTTTCTTT
TRBV4-1	TRBJ1-2	TRBD1	-	CASSQDPGTGGGYTF	TGCGCCAGCAGTCAAGACCCCGGGACAGGGGGTGGCTACACCTTC
TRBV18	TRBJ2-7	TRBD1	-	CASSLTGTEALYEQYF	TGTGCCAGCTCACTTACCGGGACAGAGGCCCTATACGAGCAGTACTTC
TRBV28	TRBJ1-1	-	-	CASSLLGGNTEAFF	TGTGCCAGCAGTCTCTTAGGGGGGAACACTGAAGCTTTCTTT
TRBV4-2	TRBJ2-3	-	once	CASRPGTPPDTQYF	TGTGCCAGCAGACCCGGGACTCCGCCAGATACGCAGTATTTT
TRBV19	TRBJ2-1	-	-	CASSIVGANPGDEQFF	TGTGCCAGTAGTATAGTAGGAGCTAATCCAGGGGATGAGCAGTTCTTC
TRBV18	TRBJ1-2	TRBD1	once	CASSPAGTGVLSYGYTF	TGTGCCAGCTCACCAGCCGGGACAGGGGTGTTAAGTTATGGCTACACCTTC
TRBV6-5	TRBJ1-5	-	-	CASSTLPASNQPQHF	TGTGCCAGCAGCACCCTCCCCGCGAGCAATCAGCCCCAGCATTTT
TRBV2	TRBJ1-6	-	-	CASSPPLSPLHF	TGTGCCAGCAGTCCCCCCCTTTCACCCCTCCACTTT
TRBV2	TRBJ2-1	-	-	CASQGPGAEQFF	TGTGCTTCACAGGGCCCCGGGGCTGAGCAGTTCTTC
TRBV4-1	TRBJ1-4	TRBD1	-	CASSHTGDPYSATNEKLFF	TGCGCCAGCAGCCACACAGGGGATCCGTATTCGGCAACTAATGAAAAACTGTTTTTT
TRBV5-4	TRBJ1-6	-	-	CASSLSPPPGSYNSPLHF	TGTGCCAGCAGCTTAAGTCCGCCCCCGGGCTCCTATAATTCACCCCTCCACTTT
TRBV5-6	TRBJ1-2	TRBD1	-	CASSLQGAQGYTF	TGTGCCAGCAGCTTGCAGGGGGCGCAGGGCTACACCTTC
TRBV5-4	TRBJ1-2	-	once	CASSLPTGTKRYGYTF	TGTGCCAGCAGCTTGCCGACCGGGACAAAGCGCTATGGCTACACCTTC
TRBV18	TRBJ2-1	-	-	CASSPPTRVNEQFF	TGTGCCAGCTCACCACCAACGAGGGTTAATGAGCAGTTCTTC
TRBV7-9	TRBJ2-1	-	-	CASSPPGHARNEQFF	TGTGCCAGCAGCCCCCCCGGACACGCGAGAAATGAGCAGTTCTTC
TRBV9	TRBJ2-7	TRBD2	few	CASSVSGDFGEQYF	TGTGCCAGCAGCGTAAGCGGGGACTTTGGGGAGCAGTACTTC
TRBV9	TRBJ1-2	TRBD1	-	CASSPGQVDFYGYTF	TGTGCCAGCAGCCCGGGACAGGTGGACTTCTATGGCTACACCTTC
TRBV4-1	TRBJ2-2	TRBD2	-	CASSPRGGLAGNTGELFF	TGCGCCAGCAGCCCCAGGGGGGGACTAGCGGGCAACACCGGGGAGCTGTTTTTT
TRBV11-2	TRBJ2-5	TRBD2	once	CASSPRTSGGFGETQYF	TGTGCCAGCAGCCCACGGACTAGCGGGGGGTTTGGAGAGACCCAGTACTTC
TRBV14	TRBJ1-6	TRBD1	few	CASSQATGVGSPLHF	TGTGCCAGCAGCCAAGCTACAGGGGTAGGGTCACCCCTCCACTTT
TRBV28	TRBJ1-4	-	-	CASSRRGGGNEKLFF	TGTGCCAGCAGCCGCAGGGGCGGTGGTAATGAAAAACTGTTTTTT
TRBV24-1	TRBJ2-2	TRBD1	once	CATSDSGQAGELFF	TGTGCCACCAGTGACAGTGGACAGGCCGGGGAGCTGTTTTTT
TRBV5-4	TRBJ1-3	TRBD1	-	CASSLQGALSGNTIYF	TGTGCCAGCAGCTTGCAGGGGGCATTATCTGGAAACACCATATATTTT
TRBV2	TRBJ2-1	-	-	CASRADLAYNEQFF	TGTGCCAGCAGGGCGGACTTAGCCTACAATGAGCAGTTCTTC
TRBV27	TRBJ2-3	TRBD2	-	CASSLEGGRADTQYF	TGTGCCAGCAGTTTAGAGGGCGGGAGGGCAGATACGCAGTATTTT
TRBV30	TRBJ1-2	-	-	CACARGSGYTF	TGTGCCTGTGCACGGGGGTCTGGCTACACCTTC
TRBV5-6	TRBJ2-1	TRBD1	-	CASSRTGLTGNEQFF	TGTGCCAGCAGCAGGACAGGGCTGACAGGCAATGAGCAGTTCTTC
TRBV12-3/TRBV12-4	TRBJ2-1	-	-	CASSLASVHEQFF	TGTGCCAGCAGTTTGGCTAGCGTACATGAGCAGTTCTTC
TRBV9	TRBJ2-2	-	-	CASSGGFYGELFF	TGTGCCAGCAGCGGAGGGTTTTACGGGGAGCTGTTTTTT
TRBV6-5	TRBJ2-7	TRBD1	-	CASSYRQGFYEQYF	TGTGCCAGCAGTTACAGACAGGGTTTTTACGAGCAGTACTTC
TRBV7-2	TRBJ1-3	-	-	CASSWGGASGNTIYF	TGTGCCAGCAGCTGGGGGGGGGCCTCTGGAAACACCATATATTTT
TRBV6-1	TRBJ1-5	-	-	CASGGYQGTSQPQHF	TGTGCCAGCGGGGGTTATCAGGGGACAAGTCAGCCCCAGCATTTT
TRBV19	TRBJ1-2	-	-	CASRPNGAYGYTF	TGTGCCAGTAGGCCAAATGGGGCGTATGGCTACACCTTC
TRBV7-3	TRBJ1-1	-	once	CASSPNGGMNTEAFF	TGTGCCAGCAGCCCCAACGGGGGAATGAACACTGAAGCTTTCTTT
TRBV29-1	TRBJ1-1	-	-	CSVGGIGEAFF	TGCAGCGTCGGAGGGATCGGGGAAGCTTTCTTT
TRBV7-3	TRBJ1-5	-	-	CASSIQGLGSNQPQHF	TGTGCCAGCAGCATACAGGGTCTGGGTAGCAATCAGCCCCAGCATTTT
TRBV5-4	TRBJ2-3	-	-	CASRGTDTQYF	TGTGCCAGCCGGGGAACAGATACGCAGTATTTT
TRBV7-8	TRBJ1-1	-	-	CASSLGVRGSLNTEAFF	TGTGCCAGCAGCTTAGGAGTCCGGGGTTCTCTGAACACTGAAGCTTTCTTT
TRBV30	TRBJ1-4	-	-	CAWSEGATNEKLFF	TGTGCCTGGAGCGAGGGAGCAACTAATGAAAAACTGTTTTTT
TRBV30	TRBJ2-7	-	-	CAWSVSLSQEQYF	TGTGCCTGGAGTGTCTCGTTAAGCCAAGAGCAGTACTTC
TRBV19	TRBJ1-1	TRBD1	-	CASSLPRGRAFF	TGTGCCAGTAGTTTACCCAGGGGGCGAGCTTTCTTT
TRBV5-1	TRBJ1-2	-	-	CASSPLSYGYTF	TGCGCCAGCAGCCCTCTATCCTATGGCTACACCTTC
TRBV2	TRBJ2-5	TRBD1	-	CASRRDRGGETQYF	TGTGCCAGCAGGAGGGACAGGGGGGGAGAGACCCAGTACTTC
TRBV11-3	TRBJ2-1	TRBD2	few	CASSIPGTTYEQFF	TGTGCCAGCAGCATTCCCGGGACTACCTACGAGCAGTTCTTC
TRBV6-5	TRBJ1-1	-	-	CASSYSDMNTEAFF	TGTGCCAGCAGTTACTCGGACATGAACACTGAAGCTTTCTTT